This paragraph covers one TCR beta chain sequence. This entry is derived from a study of control samples from healthy donors and cancer patients. Using immunoSEQ multiplex PCR, the repertoire was profiled, and TCRdb retains in-frame clones only, with some absent. The table lists about 190,000 clones, about 91% of them singletons. The CDR3 has 13 amino acids. CDR1 is KGHSH and CDR2 is LQKENI in the germline V gene. V lost 6 bases and J 3 bases, leaving 11 bases between the germline ends. What was sequenced was blood. The chain uses TRBV18 and TRBJ1-2; D is undetermined. The clonotype was recovered from a young man in good health. In DNA form, the CDR3 reads TGTGCCAGCTCCACGGACCCGGACTATGGCTACACCTTC. It codes for CASSTDPDYGYTF.